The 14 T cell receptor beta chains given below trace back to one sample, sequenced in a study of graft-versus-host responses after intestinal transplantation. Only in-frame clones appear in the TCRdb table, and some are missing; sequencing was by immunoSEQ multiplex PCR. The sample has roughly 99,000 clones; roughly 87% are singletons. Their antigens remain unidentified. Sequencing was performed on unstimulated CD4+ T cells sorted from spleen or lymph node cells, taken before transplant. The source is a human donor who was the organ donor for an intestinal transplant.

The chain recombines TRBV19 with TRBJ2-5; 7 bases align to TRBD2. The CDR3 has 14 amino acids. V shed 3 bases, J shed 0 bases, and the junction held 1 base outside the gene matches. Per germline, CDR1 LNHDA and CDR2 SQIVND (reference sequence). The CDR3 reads CASSILADQETQYF. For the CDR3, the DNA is TGTGCCAGTAGTATCCTAGCGGACCAAGAGACCCAGTACTTC. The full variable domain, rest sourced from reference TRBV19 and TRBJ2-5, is DGGITQSPKYLFRKEGQNVTLSCEQNLNHDAMYWYRQDPGQGLRLIYYSQIVNDFQKGDIAEGYSVSREKKESFPLTVTSAQKNPTAFYLCASSILADQETQYFGPGTRLLVL.

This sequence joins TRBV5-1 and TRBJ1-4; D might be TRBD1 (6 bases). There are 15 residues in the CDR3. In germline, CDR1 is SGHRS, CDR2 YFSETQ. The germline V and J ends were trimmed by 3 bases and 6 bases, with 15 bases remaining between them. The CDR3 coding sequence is TGCGCCAGCAGCTGGGCGGGGGCCGAGCATGAAAAACTGTTTTTT. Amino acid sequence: CASSWAGAEHEKLFF. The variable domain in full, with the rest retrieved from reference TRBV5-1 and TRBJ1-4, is KAGVTQTPRYLIKTRGQQVTLSCSPISGHRSVSWYQQTPGQGLQFLFEYFSETQRNKGNFPGRFSGRQFSNSRSEMNVSTLELGDSALYLCASSWAGAEHEKLFFGSGTQLSVL.

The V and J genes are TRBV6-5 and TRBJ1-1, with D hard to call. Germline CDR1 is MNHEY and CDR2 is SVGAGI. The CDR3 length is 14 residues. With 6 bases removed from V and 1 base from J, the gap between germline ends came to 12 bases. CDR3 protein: CASSPSLGNTEAFF. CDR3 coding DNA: TGTGCCAGCAGCCCCTCCCTTGGGAACACTGAAGCTTTCTTT.

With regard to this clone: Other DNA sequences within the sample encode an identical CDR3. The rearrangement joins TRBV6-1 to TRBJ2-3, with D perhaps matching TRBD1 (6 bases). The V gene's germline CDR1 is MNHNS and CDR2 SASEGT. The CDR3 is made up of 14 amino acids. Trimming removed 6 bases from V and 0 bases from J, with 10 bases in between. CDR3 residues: CASSLQGSTDTQYF. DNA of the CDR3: TGTGCCAGCAGCCTCCAGGGGAGCACAGATACGCAGTATTTT.

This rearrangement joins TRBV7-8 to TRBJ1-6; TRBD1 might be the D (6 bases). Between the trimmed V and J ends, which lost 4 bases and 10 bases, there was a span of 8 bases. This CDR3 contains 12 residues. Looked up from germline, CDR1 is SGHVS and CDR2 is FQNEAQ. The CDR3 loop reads CASSSGVSPLHF. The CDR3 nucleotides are TGTGCCAGCAGCTCAGGGGTCTCACCCCTCCACTTT.

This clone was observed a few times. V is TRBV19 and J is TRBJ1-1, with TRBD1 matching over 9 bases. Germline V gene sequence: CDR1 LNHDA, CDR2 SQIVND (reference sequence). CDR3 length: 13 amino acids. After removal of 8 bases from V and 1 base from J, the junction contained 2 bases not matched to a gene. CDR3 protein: CASGDRANTEAFF. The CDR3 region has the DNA TGTGCCAGTGGGGACAGGGCGAACACTGAAGCTTTCTTT.

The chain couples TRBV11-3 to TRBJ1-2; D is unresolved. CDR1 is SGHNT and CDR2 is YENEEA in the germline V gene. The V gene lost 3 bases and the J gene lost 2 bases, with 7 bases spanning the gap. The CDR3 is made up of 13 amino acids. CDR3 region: CASSFGENYGYTF. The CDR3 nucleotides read TGTGCCAGCAGCTTTGGGGAGAACTATGGCTACACCTTC.

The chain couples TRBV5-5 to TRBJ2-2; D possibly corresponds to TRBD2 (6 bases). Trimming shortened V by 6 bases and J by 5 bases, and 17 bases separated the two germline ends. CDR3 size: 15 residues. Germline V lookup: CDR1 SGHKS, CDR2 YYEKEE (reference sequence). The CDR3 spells CASTNRGAGTGELFF. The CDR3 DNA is TGTGCCAGCACAAACCGCGGGGCCGGGACCGGGGAGCTGTTTTTT.

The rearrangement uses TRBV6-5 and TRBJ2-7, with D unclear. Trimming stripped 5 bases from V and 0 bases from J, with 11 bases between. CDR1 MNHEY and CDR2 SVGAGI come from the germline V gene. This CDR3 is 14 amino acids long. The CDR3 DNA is TGTGCCAGCAGTAAAGGCCCGGGCTCCTACGAGCAGTACTTC. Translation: CASSKGPGSYEQYF.

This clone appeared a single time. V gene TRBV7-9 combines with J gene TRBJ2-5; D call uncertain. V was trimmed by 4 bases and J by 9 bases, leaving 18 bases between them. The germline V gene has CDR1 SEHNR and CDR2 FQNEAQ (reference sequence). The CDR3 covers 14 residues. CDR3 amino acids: CASSSDLRTTAQYF. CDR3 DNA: TGTGCCAGCAGCTCCGATCTTCGTACGACTGCCCAGTACTTC.

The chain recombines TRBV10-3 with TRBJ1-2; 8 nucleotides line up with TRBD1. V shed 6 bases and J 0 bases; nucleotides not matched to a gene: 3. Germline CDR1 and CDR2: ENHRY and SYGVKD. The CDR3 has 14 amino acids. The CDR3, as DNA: TGTGCCATCAGGGGGACAGGATCTAACTATGGCTACACCTTC. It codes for CAIRGTGSNYGYTF.

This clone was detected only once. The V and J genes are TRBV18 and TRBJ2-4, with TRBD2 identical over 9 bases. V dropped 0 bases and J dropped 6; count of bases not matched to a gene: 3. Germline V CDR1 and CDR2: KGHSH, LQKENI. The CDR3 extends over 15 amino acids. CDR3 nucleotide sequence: TGTGCCAGCTCACCACCGGGACTAGCACCAAACATTCAGTACTTC. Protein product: CASSPPGLAPNIQYF.

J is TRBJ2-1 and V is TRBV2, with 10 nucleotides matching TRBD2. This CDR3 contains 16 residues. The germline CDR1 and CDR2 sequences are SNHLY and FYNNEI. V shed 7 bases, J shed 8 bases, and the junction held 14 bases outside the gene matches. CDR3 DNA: TGTGCCAGCACTCGTCAGAGCGGGGGGGTAATAGATGAGCAGTTCTTC. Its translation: CASTRQSGGVIDEQFF.

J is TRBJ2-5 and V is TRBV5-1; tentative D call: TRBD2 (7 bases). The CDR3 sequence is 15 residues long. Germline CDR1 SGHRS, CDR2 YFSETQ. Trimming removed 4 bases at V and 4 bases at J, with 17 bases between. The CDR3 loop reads CASSALGGGPETQYF. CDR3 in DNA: TGCGCCAGCAGCGCCCTAGGGGGGGGGCCAGAGACCCAGTACTTC.